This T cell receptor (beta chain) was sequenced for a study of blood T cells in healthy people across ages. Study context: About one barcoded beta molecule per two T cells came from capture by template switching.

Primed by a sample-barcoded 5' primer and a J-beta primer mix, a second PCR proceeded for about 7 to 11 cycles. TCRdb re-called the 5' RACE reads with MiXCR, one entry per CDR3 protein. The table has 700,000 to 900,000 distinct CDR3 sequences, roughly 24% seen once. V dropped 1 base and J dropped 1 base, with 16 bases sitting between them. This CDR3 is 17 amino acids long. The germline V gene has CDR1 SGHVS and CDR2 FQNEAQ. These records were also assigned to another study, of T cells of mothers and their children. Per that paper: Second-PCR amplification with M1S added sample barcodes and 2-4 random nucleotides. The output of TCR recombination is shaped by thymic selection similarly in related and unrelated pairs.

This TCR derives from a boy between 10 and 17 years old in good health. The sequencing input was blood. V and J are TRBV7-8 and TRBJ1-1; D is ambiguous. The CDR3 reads CASSLGIRTAGNTEAFF. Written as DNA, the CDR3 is TGTGCCAGCAGCTTAGGGATCAGGACCGCGGGGAACACTGAAGCTTTCTTT.